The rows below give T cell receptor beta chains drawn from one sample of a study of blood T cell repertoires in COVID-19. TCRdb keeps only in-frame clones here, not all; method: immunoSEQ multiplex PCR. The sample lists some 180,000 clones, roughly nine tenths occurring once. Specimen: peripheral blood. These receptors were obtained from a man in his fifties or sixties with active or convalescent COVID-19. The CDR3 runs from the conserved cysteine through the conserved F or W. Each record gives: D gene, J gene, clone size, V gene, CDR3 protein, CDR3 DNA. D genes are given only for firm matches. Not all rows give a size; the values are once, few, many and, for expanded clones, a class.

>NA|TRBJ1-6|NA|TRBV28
CASTIIGGGSPLHF
TGTGCCAGCACCATCATAGGGGGTGGATCACCCCTCCACTTT
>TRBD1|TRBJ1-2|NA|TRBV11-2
CASSLEPGGGYTF
TGTGCCAGCAGCTTAGAGCCAGGGGGGGGCTACACCTTC
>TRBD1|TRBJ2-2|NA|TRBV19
CASSIGTGVGTGELFF
TGTGCCAGTAGTATAGGGACAGGGGTGGGCACCGGGGAGCTGTTTTTT
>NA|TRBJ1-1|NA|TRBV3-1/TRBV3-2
CASSHRGSGTEAFF
TGTGCCAGCAGCCACCGGGGGTCGGGCACTGAAGCTTTCTTT
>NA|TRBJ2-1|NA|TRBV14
CASSKGTVYNEQFF
TGTGCCAGCAGCAAAGGCACAGTCTACAATGAGCAGTTCTTC
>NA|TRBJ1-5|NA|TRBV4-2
CASSQENPEDSNQPQHF
TGTGCCAGCAGCCAAGAAAACCCCGAGGATAGCAATCAGCCCCAGCATTTT
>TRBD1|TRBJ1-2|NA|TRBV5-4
CASRLTGGSYGYTF
TGTGCCAGCAGACTTACAGGGGGGAGCTATGGCTACACCTTC
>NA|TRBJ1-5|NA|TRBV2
CATSDGNQPQHF
TGTGCCACCTCCGACGGGAATCAGCCCCAGCATTTT
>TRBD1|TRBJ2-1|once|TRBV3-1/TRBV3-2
CASSPRQGPNNEQFF
TGTGCCAGCAGCCCCCGACAGGGTCCTAACAATGAGCAGTTCTTC
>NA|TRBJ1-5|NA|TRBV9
CASSVNAGDGQPQHF
TGTGCCAGCAGCGTAAACGCAGGGGACGGTCAGCCCCAGCATTTT
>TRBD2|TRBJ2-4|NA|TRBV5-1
CASSFYGGTENIQYF
TGCGCCAGCAGCTTTTACGGGGGGACTGAAAACATTCAGTACTTC
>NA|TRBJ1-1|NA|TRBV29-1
CSVVVNTEAFF
TGCAGCGTTGTAGTGAACACTGAAGCTTTCTTT
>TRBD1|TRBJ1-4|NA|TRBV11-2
CASSRSRRTGANEKLFF
TGTGCCAGCAGCCGTAGTCGTAGGACAGGAGCTAATGAAAAACTGTTTTTT
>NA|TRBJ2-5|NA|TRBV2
CASSDSRGGIETQYF
TGTGCCAGCAGTGATAGTCGGGGCGGGATAGAGACCCAGTACTTC
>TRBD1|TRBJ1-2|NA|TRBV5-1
CASSPGQANDGYTF
TGCGCCAGCAGCCCGGGACAGGCGAATGATGGCTACACCTTC
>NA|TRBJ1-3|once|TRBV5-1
CASSSTGQSSGNTIYF
TGCGCCAGCAGCTCAACAGGACAGAGCTCTGGAAACACCATATATTTT
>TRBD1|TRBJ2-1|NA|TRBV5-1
CASSLGVTTGAINEQFF
TGCGCCAGCAGCTTGGGCGTAACGACAGGGGCGATCAATGAGCAGTTCTTC
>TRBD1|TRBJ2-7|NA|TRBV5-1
CASSLDGRQGGEQYF
TGCGCCAGCAGCTTGGATGGGAGACAGGGGGGAGAGCAGTACTTC
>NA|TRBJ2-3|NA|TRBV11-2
CASSLEAGTDTQYF
TGTGCCAGCAGCTTAGAGGCAGGCACAGATACGCAGTATTTT
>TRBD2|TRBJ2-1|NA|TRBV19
CATARASGGFNEQFF
TGTGCCACCGCCCGGGCTAGCGGGGGGTTCAATGAGCAGTTCTTC
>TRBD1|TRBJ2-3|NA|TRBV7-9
CASSSPGQSTDTQYF
TGTGCCAGCAGCTCTCCGGGACAGAGCACAGATACGCAGTATTTT
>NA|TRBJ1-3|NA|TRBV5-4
CASSLKSTGTNTIYF
TGTGCCAGCAGCTTGAAGTCTACAGGGACAAACACCATATATTTT
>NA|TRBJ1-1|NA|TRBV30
CALGRRDTEAFF
TGTGCGCTGGGTCGCCGGGACACTGAAGCTTTCTTT
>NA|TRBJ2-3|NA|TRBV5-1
CASSPRVVDTQYF
TGCGCCAGCAGCCCCAGGGTAGTAGATACGCAGTATTTT
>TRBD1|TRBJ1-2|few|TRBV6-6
CASMDRDYGYTF
TGTGCCAGCATGGACAGGGACTATGGCTACACCTTC
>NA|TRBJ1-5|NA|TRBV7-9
CASSLGGGQPQHF
TGTGCCAGCAGCTTAGGGGGAGGCCAGCCCCAGCATTTT
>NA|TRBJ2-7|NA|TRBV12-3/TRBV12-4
CASSLGLSYEQYF
TGTGCCAGCAGTTTGGGACTCTCCTACGAGCAGTACTTC
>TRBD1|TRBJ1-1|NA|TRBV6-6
CASSFGTGDTEAFF
TGTGCCAGCAGTTTTGGGACAGGGGATACTGAAGCTTTCTTT
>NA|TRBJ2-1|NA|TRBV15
CATSRDPVNEQFF
TGTGCCACCAGCAGAGATCCGGTAAATGAGCAGTTCTTC
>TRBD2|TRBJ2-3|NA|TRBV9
CASSGGTTSTDTQYF
TGTGCCAGCAGCGGGGGGACTACTAGCACAGATACGCAGTATTTT
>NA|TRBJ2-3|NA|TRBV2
CASSQRLDRGTDTQYF
TGTGCCAGCAGCCAAAGGCTAGACCGGGGCACAGATACGCAGTATTTT
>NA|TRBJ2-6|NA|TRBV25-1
CASSQVGAGANVLTF
TGTGCCAGCAGCCAAGTAGGGGCTGGGGCCAACGTCCTGACTTTC
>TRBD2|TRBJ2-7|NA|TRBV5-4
CASSSGGAGEQYF
TGTGCCAGCAGCTCCGGGGGGGCAGGAGAGCAGTACTTC
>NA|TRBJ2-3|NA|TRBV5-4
CASSLAASGTDTQYF
TGTGCCAGCAGCTTGGCCGCCAGCGGCACAGATACGCAGTATTTT
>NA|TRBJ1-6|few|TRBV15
CATSRDLLQTNSPLHF
TGTGCCACCAGCAGAGATTTGTTACAGACAAATTCACCCCTCCACTTT
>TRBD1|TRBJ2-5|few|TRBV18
CASSPPYDRGLGTQYF
TGTGCCAGCTCACCACCTTATGACAGGGGGCTCGGGACCCAGTACTTC
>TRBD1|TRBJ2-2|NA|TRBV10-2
CASRRDRAQKNTGELFF
TGCGCCAGCAGGCGGGACAGGGCCCAGAAGAACACCGGGGAGCTGTTTTTT
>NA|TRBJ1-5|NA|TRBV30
CAWKPTGGGNQPQHF
TGTGCCTGGAAACCCACGGGAGGGGGAAATCAGCCCCAGCATTTT
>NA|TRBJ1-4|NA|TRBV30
CAWSATARSEKLFF
TGTGCCTGGAGTGCGACCGCTAGAAGTGAAAAACTGTTTTTT
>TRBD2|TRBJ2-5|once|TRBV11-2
CASSSSRGGQETQYF
TGTGCCAGCAGCTCCTCCCGGGGGGGCCAAGAGACCCAGTACTTC
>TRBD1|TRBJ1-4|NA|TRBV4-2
CASSHDGGQDSEKLFF
TGTGCCAGCAGCCACGACGGGGGACAGGATTCCGAAAAACTGTTTTTT
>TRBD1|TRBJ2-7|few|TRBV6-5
CASSRTGGSYEQYF
TGTGCCAGCAGCCGGACAGGGGGTTCCTACGAGCAGTACTTC
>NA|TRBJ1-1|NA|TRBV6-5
CASSYGQQGEAFF
TGTGCCAGCAGTTACGGACAGCAGGGTGAAGCTTTCTTT
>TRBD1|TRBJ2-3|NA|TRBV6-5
CASSFDRAPYTQYF
TGTGCCAGCAGTTTCGACAGGGCCCCCTATACGCAGTATTTT
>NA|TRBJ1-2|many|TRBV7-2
CASSPDWSVGGYTF
TGTGCCAGCAGCCCGGATTGGAGTGTAGGAGGCTACACCTTC